Detailed here is one TCR beta chain. Its antigen is still unknown. The CDR3 sequence is 15 residues long. V shed 2 bases and J 2 bases; nucleotides not matched to a gene: 6. Germline assignment: CDR1 SGHDT and CDR2 YYEEEE. This sample stems from a study of T cells in Graves' hyperthyroidism and ophthalmopathy. Broader study findings: Expanded thyroid clonotypes (above 0.001) were mostly also found in blood. The model anticipated ophthalmopathy a median around six months pre-onset.

The definition of stable Graves' hyperthyroidism was no ophthalmopathy progression within 18 months. From more than 9 ml of fresh peripheral blood, PBMCs were isolated. Using RNA transcripts as the source, TCR beta CDR3 regions were amplified. A set of HTBI primers served as the primers for a first-round RT-PCR of the TCR CDR3. In TCRdb, the multiplex PCR reads were re-called with MiXCR into one record per CDR3 protein. The table has hundreds of thousands of distinct CDR3 sequences, 25% seen once. The specimen sequenced was blood. The origin of this receptor is a man over 45 with Graves' hyperthyroidism. The chain recombines TRBV5-6 with TRBJ2-5, with 7 bases fitting TRBD1. The CDR3 reads CASSLLRDSQETQYF. The CDR3, as DNA: TGTGCCAGCAGCTTATTACGGGACAGTCAAGAGACCCAGTACTTC.